Following are 28 T cell receptor beta chains from one sample sequenced in a study of cytomegalovirus exposure and HLA in healthy donors. The PCR was carried out with 60 Vbeta primers and 13 Jbeta primers. Sequencing used immunoSEQ multiplex PCR; TCRdb keeps in-frame clones, though not all of them. The sample gives just over 65,000 clones, around four fifths of which show up once; approximately 6.2% is in the top ten. The sequencing input was PBMCs. The origin of the receptors is a human donor in good health.

The chain employs TRBV5-1 and TRBJ2-7; no clear D. This CDR3 has 15 amino acids. The V gene lost 0 bases and the J gene lost 1 base, with 11 bases spanning the gap. Per the germline V gene, CDR1 is SGHRS and CDR2 is YFSETQ. Here the CDR3 DNA reads TGCGCCAGCAGCTTGGCTGGGCAGGAATCCTACGAGCAGTACTTC. Encoded protein: CASSLAGQESYEQYF. The full variable domain, with the rest looked up from reference TRBV5-1 and TRBJ2-7, is KAGVTQTPRYLIKTRGQQVTLSCSPISGHRSVSWYQQTPGQGLQFLFEYFSETQRNKGNFPGRFSGRQFSNSRSEMNVSTLELGDSALYLCASSLAGQESYEQYFGPGTRLTVT.

The genes are TRBV6-6 and TRBJ2-1, with D perhaps matching TRBD1 (6 bases). This CDR3 has 15 residues. Germline CDR1 and CDR2: MNHNY and SVGAGI (reference sequence). Trimming took 6 bases from V and 0 from J, leaving 12 bases between them. Here the CDR3 DNA reads TGTGCCAGCAGATTGACAGGAAACTCCTACAATGAGCAGTTCTTC. It encodes CASRLTGNSYNEQFF.

The gene calls are TRBV14 and TRBJ1-1, with a tentative D call TRBD1 (6 bases). The CDR3 has 15 residues. Looked up from germline, CDR1 is SGHDN and CDR2 is FVKESK. Trimming took 0 bases from V and 4 from J, leaving 12 bases between them. The CDR3 reads CASSQDKVRGTEAFF. In DNA, the CDR3 is TGTGCCAGCAGCCAAGATAAGGTCAGGGGCACTGAAGCTTTCTTT.

This clone was seen a handful of times. The rearrangement joins TRBV5-1 to TRBJ1-2; TRBD1 agrees at 9 bases. The germline V gene has CDR1 SGHRS and CDR2 YFSETQ. Trimming took 4 bases from V and 4 from J; bases not matched to a gene: 11. The CDR3 is 16 amino acids. This chain's CDR3 is CASSPVSGQGTYGYTF. The CDR3 DNA sequence: TGCGCCAGCAGCCCGGTTTCGGGACAGGGAACCTATGGCTACACCTTC.

V and J are TRBV9 and TRBJ1-1; D gene ambiguous. CDR3 length equals 15 residues. Germline CDR1 reads SGDLS; CDR2 reads YYNGEE. The V and J ends lost 0 bases and 3 bases respectively, with 12 bases between them. This CDR3 is CASSVDPGGDTEAFF. CDR3 DNA: TGTGCCAGCAGCGTAGATCCCGGAGGAGACACTGAAGCTTTCTTT.

V and J are TRBV27 and TRBJ2-1; 12 positions match TRBD2. Germline V gives CDR1 MNHEY, CDR2 SMNVEV (reference sequence). The CDR3 spans 15 residues. With 7 bases clipped from V and 8 bases from J, the junction kept 9 bases outside the gene matches. The CDR3 loop is CASILTSGGLDEQFF. The CDR3 region has the DNA TGTGCCAGCATTCTGACTAGCGGGGGATTGGATGAGCAGTTCTTC.

The chain uses TRBV9 and TRBJ2-5, with 12 bases lining up with TRBD2. V was pared by 4 bases and J by 9 bases, with 10 bases of the junction left unmatched. From germline, CDR1 is SGDLS and CDR2 YYNGEE. The CDR3 spans 15 residues. The CDR3 bases are TGTGCCAGCAGCCCAAGACTAGCGGGGGACCTGGCCCAGTACTTC. Protein sequence: CASSPRLAGDLAQYF.

This chain uses TRBV18 with TRBJ2-1; D unresolved. This CDR3 is built from 12 residues. The germline V and J ends were trimmed by 3 bases and 5 bases, with 5 bases remaining between them. CDR1 and CDR2 (germline): KGHSH, LQKENI. For the CDR3, the DNA is TGTGCCAGCTCACCGGGCGACAATGAGCAGTTCTTC. Translation: CASSPGDNEQFF.

This clone was seen more than once but under ten times. This sequence joins TRBV7-3 and TRBJ1-1, with TRBD1 matching over 7 bases. The V segment lost 1 base and the J segment 8 bases; nucleotides outside the gene matches: 4. Germline assignment: CDR1 SGHTA and CDR2 FQGTGA. The CDR3 spans 13 residues. CDR3 coding DNA: TGTGCCAGCAGCTTAAGGGCGGACAGGGAAGCTTTCTTT. It specifies CASSLRADREAFF.

The chain couples TRBV10-2 to TRBJ2-7; maybe TRBD1 (6 bases). Trimming took off 0 bases at V and 0 bases at J, with 9 bases between the two ends. The CDR3 has 15 residues. Germline values: CDR1 WSHSY, CDR2 SAAADI. The CDR3: CASSESRTVSYEQYF. CDR3 nucleotides: TGCGCCAGCAGTGAGTCCAGGACAGTCTCCTACGAGCAGTACTTC.

This clone is termed medium-sized. V and J are TRBV30 and TRBJ2-7; D is perhaps TRBD2 (6 bases). CDR1 is GTSNPN and CDR2 is SVGIG in the germline V gene (reference sequence). Trimming left V 3 bases short and J 2 bases short, with 11 bases between. This CDR3 is built from 13 residues. CDR3: CAWSREDPYEQYF. For the CDR3, the DNA is TGTGCCTGGAGCAGGGAGGACCCCTACGAGCAGTACTTC.

The chain is built from TRBV5-1 and TRBJ2-5; the match to TRBD2 covers 12 bases. V was clipped by 5 bases and J by 4 bases; unmatched bases: 9. CDR1 SGHRS and CDR2 YFSETQ come from the germline V gene. The CDR3 contains 16 residues. CDR3 nucleotides: TGCGCCAGCAGATCTAGCGGGGGGGCTGTTAGAGAGACCCAGTACTTC. Protein product: CASRSSGGAVRETQYF.

This chain joins TRBV19 and TRBJ2-7; D perhaps matches TRBD1 (6 bases). Trimming took 4 bases from V and 1 from J, leaving 17 bases between them. From germline, CDR1 is LNHDA and CDR2 SQIVND (reference sequence). This CDR3 contains 16 residues. CDR3 DNA sequence: TGTGCCAGTAGTAGACCCGGGGCAGGGGAGTCCTACGAGCAGTACTTC. This translates into CASSRPGAGESYEQYF.

V and J are TRBV28 and TRBJ2-2; D gene ambiguous. Per the germline V gene, CDR1 is MDHEN and CDR2 is SYDVKM. V lost 6 bases and J 9 bases, leaving 17 bases between the germline ends. CDR3 length: 14 amino acids. CDR3 in DNA: TGTGCCAGCAGAACAGTCTTAGGAACCTGGGAGCTGTTTTTT. Protein product: CASRTVLGTWELFF.

Details on this clone: Other DNA variants within this sample encode the same CDR3. The rearrangement joins TRBV7-2 to TRBJ1-1; tentatively, D is TRBD1 (5 bases). The V end lost 3 bases, the J end lost 1 base, and 6 bases lay between the germline ends. There are 13 residues in the CDR3. Germline-derived CDR1 and CDR2 are SGHTA and FQGNSA. This CDR3 reads CASSLTENTEAFF. CDR3 in DNA: TGTGCCAGCAGCTTGACAGAGAACACTGAAGCTTTCTTT.

This sequence joins TRBV28 and TRBJ2-5; the D gene is possibly TRBD1 (5 bases). V shed 6 bases and J shed 4 bases, with 15 bases lying between them. The CDR3 is 14 amino acids. Germline V CDR1 and CDR2: MDHEN, SYDVKM. CDR3 sequence reads: CASRGGSDRETQYF. The CDR3 DNA reads TGTGCCAGCAGAGGTGGGTCTGACAGAGAGACCCAGTACTTC.

The count of this clone is one. The chain employs TRBV19 and TRBJ1-3; D is undetermined. The CDR3 is 13 residues long. The germline gives CDR1 LNHDA, CDR2 SQIVND (reference sequence). V gave up 5 bases and J gave up 2 bases, with 7 bases separating them. The DNA of the CDR3 is TGTGCCAGTAGTGAGCGTACTGGAAACACCATATATTTT. Protein product: CASSERTGNTIYF.

DNA for the CDR3: TGTGCCAGCAGCCCCCGACACCTGGGTGGGCAGTATTTT. It is translated as CASSPRHLGGQYF. The chain employs TRBV7-2 and TRBJ2-3; D not resolved. Germline V gene data show CDR1 as SGHTA and CDR2 as FQGNSA. The CDR3 has 13 residues. V was pared by 5 bases and J by 11 bases, with 17 bases between. The variable domain in full, with the rest retrieved from reference TRBV7-2 and TRBJ2-3, is GAGVSQSPSNKVTEKGKDVELRCDPISGHTALYWYRQSLGQGLEFLIYFQGNSAPDKSGLPSDRFSAERTGGSVSTLTIQRTQQEDSAVYLCASSPRHLGGQYFGPGTRLTVL.

The chain combines TRBV19 with TRBJ1-1; TRBD1 agrees at 7 bases. Unmatched junction bases numbered 7, after V lost 5 bases and J lost 4 bases. Germline V gene data show CDR1 as LNHDA and CDR2 as SQIVND (reference sequence). The CDR3 is 14 residues long. The CDR3 loop is CASSVDRVTTEAFF. The CDR3 nucleotides read TGTGCCAGTAGTGTCGACAGGGTAACCACTGAAGCTTTCTTT. The complete variable domain, with remaining parts taken from reference TRBV19 and TRBJ1-1, reads DGGITQSPKYLFRKEGQNVTLSCEQNLNHDAMYWYRQDPGQGLRLIYYSQIVNDFQKGDIAEGYSVSREKKESFPLTVTSAQKNPTAFYLCASSVDRVTTEAFFGQGTRLTVV.

This chain links TRBV7-6 with TRBJ1-5; 9 bases align to TRBD1. J lost 1 base, V lost 4 bases, and 5 bases had no gene match. This CDR3 has 16 amino acids. CDR1 and CDR2 (germline): SGHVS, FNYEAQ. The CDR3 DNA follows: TGTGCCAGCAGCTGGGGACAGGGATTGAGCAATCAGCCCCAGCATTTT. Translation gives CASSWGQGLSNQPQHF.

This chain links TRBV9 with TRBJ2-3, with D maybe TRBD2 (6 bases). The ends were cut back, 3 bases at V and 14 bases at J, with 19 bases in the middle. Germline V gene sequence: CDR1 SGDLS, CDR2 YYNGEE. There are 13 residues in the CDR3. In DNA, the CDR3 is TGTGCCAGCAGCGCAGCCGGGACTCCCCGTAGGTATTTT. Protein: CASSAAGTPRRYF.

A word on this clone: The junction and the germline gene differ at one end; a read error may be behind it. The J gene is TRBJ1-1, the V gene TRBV2; tentatively, D is TRBD1 (6 bases). Germline CDR1 is SNHLY and CDR2 is FYNNEI. The CDR3 extends over 14 amino acids. CDR3 DNA sequence: TGTGCCAGCAATGAAGGACAGTATAACACTGAAGCTTTCTTT. Protein: CASNEGQYNTEAFF.

The chain links TRBV9 to TRBJ1-2, with 9 bases that match TRBD1. J lost 8 bases, V lost 3 bases, and 11 bases had no gene match. There are 15 residues in the CDR3. Germline loops: CDR1 SGDLS, CDR2 YYNGEE. The chain's CDR3 is CASSAQQGATGGYTF. CDR3 sequence (DNA): TGTGCCAGCAGCGCACAACAGGGGGCCACCGGGGGCTACACCTTC.

This clone has a handful of counts. J is TRBJ2-7 and V is TRBV28; 9 nucleotides agree with TRBD1. CDR1 MDHEN and CDR2 SYDVKM come from the germline V gene. The CDR3 covers 13 residues. The DNA for the CDR3 is TGTGCTATTGGGACAGGGAGCTCCTACGAGCAGTACTTC. It specifies CAIGTGSSYEQYF.

V gene TRBV4-1 combines with J gene TRBJ2-1; 12 nucleotides agree with TRBD1. CDR3 length: 17 amino acids. Germline CDR1 MGHRA, CDR2 YSYEKL. V lost 1 base and J lost 8; bases outside the gene matches: 9. The CDR3 DNA follows: TGCGCCAGCAGCCAAGCAGCGGGACAGGGGGCTGTCTATGAGCAGTTCTTC. Its protein is CASSQAAGQGAVYEQFF.

The V and J genes are TRBV7-9 and TRBJ1-2, with D possibly matching TRBD1 (6 bases). CDR1 and CDR2 (germline): SEHNR, FQNEAQ (reference sequence). Trimming shortened V by 6 bases and J by 4 bases, and 15 bases separated the two germline ends. This CDR3 is built from 14 residues. CDR3 DNA sequence: TGTGCCAGCAGTCGGGACACTGGGACCTATGGCTACACCTTC. This gives the protein CASSRDTGTYGYTF.

The rearrangement joins TRBV30 to TRBJ1-4; D gene ambiguous. CDR3 length: 12 amino acids. Trimming cost V 5 bases and J 3 bases, with 7 bases left between them. The germline V gene has CDR1 GTSNPN and CDR2 SVGIG (reference sequence). The CDR3 DNA follows: TGTGCCTGGTGGGCTCCTAATGAAAAACTGTTTTTT. As protein: CAWWAPNEKLFF.

The chain combines TRBV30 with TRBJ1-6; TRBD1 matches 9 bases. This CDR3 is 14 amino acids long. In germline, CDR1 is GTSNPN, CDR2 SVGIG (reference sequence). J was trimmed by 6 bases and V by 3 bases; bases with no gene match: 3. The CDR3 here is CAWRGQGFNSPLHF. The CDR3 nucleotides are TGTGCCTGGAGGGGACAGGGTTTTAATTCACCCCTCCACTTT.